These 32 T cell receptor beta chains were sequenced from one sample in a study of technical replicates of blood from a few donors. Assay used: immunoSEQ multiplex PCR; TCRdb lists only in-frame clones, some missing. Among around 70,000 clones, about 95% were seen once, and the ten largest hold around 0.24%. The sample comprised T cells isolated from PBMCs. The source is a human donor in good health.

The rearrangement links TRBV29-1 to TRBJ1-2, with a possible D match to TRBD1 (5 bases). The germline V gene has CDR1 SQVTM and CDR2 ANQGSEA. The CDR3 is 12 amino acids. Trimming pared 0 bases from V and 13 bases from J, leaving 15 bases between. DNA for the CDR3: TGCAGCGTTGAAGAGTACTCAGGGTCCGTCACCTTC. This encodes CSVEEYSGSVTF.

The genes are TRBV5-1 and TRBJ2-7; the D is unclear. Between the trimmed V and J ends, which lost 7 bases and 5 bases, there was a span of 10 bases. This CDR3 has 11 amino acids. Germline CDR1 reads SGHRS; CDR2 reads YFSETQ. In nucleotides, the CDR3 is TGCGCCAGCTGTACAGACCACGAGCAGTACTTC. The encoded protein is CASCTDHEQYF.

J is TRBJ2-3 and V is TRBV20-1; no firm D call. Germline V gene sequence: CDR1 DFQATT, CDR2 SNEGSKA (reference sequence). Trimming removed 5 bases from V and 5 bases from J, with 5 bases in between. This CDR3 spans 10 amino acids. The CDR3 protein is CSAPLDTQYF. The CDR3 coding sequence is TGCAGTGCTCCACTAGATACGCAGTATTTT.

This clone is a singleton in its sample. This chain links TRBV6-5 with TRBJ1-2, with 8 bases matching TRBD1. The CDR3 totals 13 residues. Unmatched junction bases numbered 2, after V lost 2 bases and J lost 6 bases. CDR1 and CDR2 from the germline V gene are MNHEY and SVGAGI. CDR3: CASSYRTGNGYTF. As DNA, the CDR3 is TGTGCCAGCAGTTACCGGACAGGGAATGGCTACACCTTC.

This chain uses TRBV9 with TRBJ2-3, with a possible D match to TRBD1 (7 bases). Germline V gives CDR1 SGDLS, CDR2 YYNGEE. The ends were cut back, 4 bases at V and 2 bases at J, with 23 bases in the middle. This CDR3 spans 18 amino acids. The CDR3 DNA reads TGTGCCAGCAGCCCTCGAGTTGGGCGGGACAGAGACACAGATACGCAGTATTTT. Its translation: CASSPRVGRDRDTDTQYF. Looking up the rest from reference TRBV9 and TRBJ2-3 gives the full variable domain: DSGVTQTPKHLITATGQRVTLRCSPRSGDLSVYWYQQSLDQGLQFLIQYYNGEERAKGNILERFSAQQFPDLHSELNLSSLELGDSALYFCASSPRVGRDRDTDTQYFGPGTRLTVL.

The chain uses TRBV7-6 and TRBJ1-1; a possible D gene is TRBD1 (6 bases). Deletions cut 8 bases from V and 5 bases from J, with 24 bases between. Germline CDR1 is SGHVS and CDR2 is FNYEAQ. The CDR3 runs to 16 residues. For the CDR3, the DNA is TGTGCCAGCGCTCCGGCCAGGGGCGGGTCGGATACTGAAGCTTTCTTT. It specifies CASAPARGGSDTEAFF.

The chain joins TRBV29-1 to TRBJ2-3, with 7 bases lining up with TRBD2. The CDR3 spans 16 residues. The junction had 11 bases not matched to a gene; V was cut back by 0 bases and J by 5 bases. CDR1 and CDR2 (germline): SQVTM, ANQGSEA. The CDR3 spells CSVEDRRELIVDTQYF. CDR3 nucleotide sequence: TGCAGCGTTGAAGATCGGCGGGAGTTGATAGTAGATACGCAGTATTTT.

The chain carries TRBV11-2 and TRBJ2-7; 7 bases fit TRBD1. Germline-derived CDR1 and CDR2 are SGHAT and FQNNGV. The CDR3 spans 16 residues. The V gene end was trimmed by 1 base and the J gene end by 4 bases; junction bases not matched to a gene: 10. CDR3 DNA: TGTGCCAGCAGCTTAGTAAGGGGGCAGGGGGAATACGAGCAGTACTTC. This encodes CASSLVRGQGEYEQYF. Filled out from reference TRBV11-2 and TRBJ2-7, the complete variable domain reads EAGVAQSPRYKIIEKRQSVAFWCNPISGHATLYWYQQILGQGPKLLIQFQNNGVVDDSQLPKDRFSAERLKGVDSTLKIQPAKLEDSAVYLCASSLVRGQGEYEQYFGPGTRLTVT.

The gene calls are TRBV28 and TRBJ2-7, with D possibly being TRBD2 (6 bases). Trimming took 2 bases from V and 2 from J, leaving 13 bases between them. CDR1 is MDHEN, CDR2 SYDVKM, per germline. The CDR3 sequence is 15 residues long. DNA for the CDR3: TGTGCCAGCAGTTTACCCGCCGCGGGGACCTACGAGCAGTACTTC. Encoded protein: CASSLPAAGTYEQYF.

V and J are TRBV28 and TRBJ2-5, with 14 positions matching TRBD2. In germline, CDR1 is MDHEN, CDR2 SYDVKM. This CDR3 comprises 16 residues. V trimming: 5 bases; J trimming: 5 bases; junction bases outside the gene matches: 7. The CDR3 sequence: CASSIRTSGRSETQYF. The CDR3 DNA reads TGTGCCAGCAGTATACGGACTAGCGGGAGGTCGGAGACCCAGTACTTC.

CDR3 protein: CASSQESGTVSSGANVLTF. The CDR3 bases are TGCGCCAGCAGCCAAGAATCCGGGACAGTGAGCTCTGGGGCCAACGTCCTGACTTTC. The chain employs TRBV4-1 and TRBJ2-6; 7 bases are shared with TRBD1. Trimming cost V 0 bases and J 0 bases; bases outside gene matches: 8. Germline CDR1 MGHRA, CDR2 YSYEKL. This CDR3 comprises 19 residues.

The chain joins TRBV28 to TRBJ1-2; TRBD1 agrees at 10 bases. The CDR3 runs 15 residues. The V gene's germline CDR1 is MDHEN and CDR2 SYDVKM. After removal of 6 bases from V and 5 bases from J, the junction contained 9 bases not matched to a gene. CDR3 sequence (DNA): TGTGCCAGCAGCTCAGGACAGGGGGGACCATATGGCTACACCTTC. It is translated as CASSSGQGGPYGYTF.

This clone has a handful of counts. The genes are TRBV7-9 and TRBJ1-4; D call uncertain. This CDR3 has 15 amino acids. Deletions cut 1 base from V and 0 bases from J, with 6 bases between. The germline gives CDR1 SEHNR, CDR2 FQNEAQ (reference sequence). The CDR3 bases are TGTGCCAGCAGCTTAGGACTGGCAACTAATGAAAAACTGTTTTTT. Amino acids: CASSLGLATNEKLFF. Drawing the rest from reference TRBV7-9 and TRBJ1-4, the complete variable domain is DTGVSQNPRHKITKRGQNVTFRCDPISEHNRLYWYRQTLGQGPEFLTYFQNEAQLEKSRLLSDRFSAERPKGSFSTLEIQRTEQGDSAMYLCASSLGLATNEKLFFGSGTQLSVL.

The chain employs TRBV19 and TRBJ2-7; 8 nucleotides agree with TRBD2. V lost 5 bases to trimming and J lost 7 bases; unmatched junction nucleotides: 16. Germline CDR1 LNHDA, CDR2 SQIVND (reference sequence). The CDR3 loop spans 16 amino acids. The CDR3 DNA is TGTGCCAGTAGTCCCCCCCGGACGGCTGCGGGGGGTGAGCAGTACTTC. Translated, it gives CASSPPRTAAGGEQYF.

A single count supports this clone. The chain recombines TRBV29-1 with TRBJ2-3; D call uncertain. CDR1 is SQVTM and CDR2 is ANQGSEA in the germline V gene. V dropped 3 bases and J dropped 7 bases, with 23 bases sitting between them. The CDR3 spans 16 residues. CDR3 in DNA: TGCAGCGTTGATGACGTAACCTCACTTCTGCGGAATACGCAGTATTTT. Protein product: CSVDDVTSLLRNTQYF.

This clone was seen a single time. The V call is TRBV29-1, the J call TRBJ2-1; D unclear. Germline assignment: CDR1 SQVTM and CDR2 ANQGSEA. The CDR3 runs to 12 residues. The V gene lost 3 bases and the J gene lost 0 bases, with 3 bases spanning the gap. The CDR3 DNA reads as TGCAGCGTTGATAGCTCCTACAATGAGCAGTTCTTC. Residues: CSVDSSYNEQFF.

The genes are TRBV27 and TRBJ2-5, with 13 bases aligning to TRBD2. Looked up from germline, CDR1 is MNHEY and CDR2 is SMNVEV (reference sequence). CDR3 length equals 17 residues. V lost 6 bases to trimming and J lost 0 bases; unmatched junction nucleotides: 7. Here the CDR3 reads CASRFLGLAGDQETQYF. In nucleotides, the CDR3 is TGTGCCAGCAGATTTCTCGGACTAGCGGGGGACCAAGAGACCCAGTACTTC.

CDR3 protein: CASSPPETRSEQYF. The CDR3 DNA is TGTGCCAGCAGCCCGCCTGAGACTAGAAGCGAGCAGTACTTC. V usage is TRBV11-3 and J usage is TRBJ2-7; D possibly corresponds to TRBD2 (6 bases). Germline loops: CDR1 SGHNT, CDR2 YENEEA. Trimming cost V 5 bases and J 6 bases, with 17 bases left between them. The CDR3 spans 14 residues.

This chain joins TRBV13 and TRBJ2-3; 8 bases align to TRBD2. Germline V gene data show CDR1 as PRHDT and CDR2 as FYEKMQ (reference sequence). Trimming cost V 0 bases and J 0 bases; bases outside gene matches: 8. The CDR3 loop spans 18 amino acids. The CDR3, as DNA: TGTGCCAGCAGCTTAGGGGCCCTCACTAGCGGTAGCACAGATACGCAGTATTTT. Translated, it gives CASSLGALTSGSTDTQYF.

This chain links TRBV18 with TRBJ1-4; D perhaps matches TRBD1 (6 bases). The CDR3 totals 14 residues. Per germline, CDR1 KGHSH and CDR2 LQKENI. The germline V and J ends were trimmed by 3 bases and 5 bases, with 10 bases remaining between them. This chain's CDR3 is CASSPYTGNEKLFF. The CDR3 nucleotides read TGTGCCAGCTCACCGTATACAGGGAATGAAAAACTGTTTTTT. The full variable domain, in which reference TRBV18 and TRBJ1-4 provide the parts outside the CDR3, is NAGVMQNPRHLVRRRGQEARLRCSPMKGHSHVYWYRQLPEEGLKFMVYLQKENIIDESGMPKERFSAEFPKEGPSILRIQQVVRGDSAAYFCASSPYTGNEKLFFGSGTQLSVL.

The gene calls are TRBV4-1 and TRBJ2-5; D perhaps matches TRBD1 (6 bases). Trimming removed 4 bases from V and 5 bases from J, with 17 bases in between. This CDR3 region has 15 residues. Germline-derived CDR1 and CDR2 are MGHRA and YSYEKL. The CDR3 region has the DNA TGCGCCAGCAGCCCCTCAGGGGCGCTCCCGGAGACCCAGTACTTC. It specifies CASSPSGALPETQYF.

This chain joins TRBV28 and TRBJ2-7, with 9 positions matching TRBD2. V lost 5 bases, J lost 7 bases, and 12 bases stayed unmatched. CDR1 and CDR2 from the germline V gene are MDHEN and SYDVKM. CDR3 length: 15 amino acids. The CDR3 sequence: CASSRGASGIGEQYF. The CDR3, as DNA: TGTGCCAGCAGTAGGGGTGCTAGCGGGATTGGGGAGCAGTACTTC. Complete variable domain (other parts from reference TRBV28 and TRBJ2-7): DVKVTQSSRYLVKRTGEKVFLECVQDMDHENMFWYRQDPGLGLRLIYFSYDVKMKEKGDIPEGYSVSREKKERFSLILESASTNQTSMYLCASSRGASGIGEQYFGPGTRLTVT.

This clone was observed a single time. This sequence joins TRBV7-2 and TRBJ2-7; D remains unclear. Trimming took off 1 base at V and 2 bases at J, with 9 bases between the two ends. CDR1 and CDR2 (germline): SGHTA, FQGNSA. The CDR3 is 14 residues long. The CDR3 is CASSLEDTTYEQYF. The CDR3 DNA sequence: TGTGCCAGCAGCTTAGAAGACACCACCTACGAGCAGTACTTC.

The sample holds one count of this clone. V is TRBV7-6 and J is TRBJ1-2; no reliable D call. Trimming cost V 1 base and J 4 bases, with 7 bases left between them. This CDR3 is 13 amino acids long. The germline V gene has CDR1 SGHVS and CDR2 FNYEAQ. This CDR3 is CASSLDGGYGYTF. The DNA for the CDR3 is TGTGCCAGCAGCTTAGACGGAGGCTATGGCTACACCTTC.

V and J are TRBV10-1 and TRBJ2-7; perhaps TRBD1 as D (6 bases). V was shortened by 4 bases and J by 5 bases, with 12 bases between the two germline ends. Looked up from germline, CDR1 is WNHNN and CDR2 is SYGVQD (reference sequence). The CDR3 runs 13 residues. In DNA, the CDR3 is TGCGCCAGCAGTGTGCGTGAGGGGGACGAGCAGTACTTC. Amino acids: CASSVREGDEQYF.

The chain carries TRBV7-6 and TRBJ1-4; D is uncertain. V lost 9 bases and J 10 bases, leaving 18 bases between the germline ends. Germline lookup yields CDR1 SGHVS and CDR2 FNYEAQ. The CDR3 is 13 amino acids. CDR3 sequence (DNA): TGTGCCAGTAGGGCGTGGGAGAAAGGAAAACTGTTTTTT. Protein: CASRAWEKGKLFF.

The chain joins TRBV14 to TRBJ1-1; D gene ambiguous. CDR1 SGHDN and CDR2 FVKESK come from the germline V gene. This CDR3 is built from 16 residues. The V and J ends lost 2 bases and 1 base respectively, with 14 bases between them. CDR3 bases: TGTGCCAGCAGCCAAAGTTTTGTGCGGAGGAACACTGAAGCTTTCTTT. Protein sequence: CASSQSFVRRNTEAFF.

V and J are TRBV18 and TRBJ2-7, with 11 bases aligning to TRBD2. This CDR3 has 15 residues. Germline lookup yields CDR1 KGHSH and CDR2 LQKENI. After removal of 0 bases from V and 5 bases from J, the junction contained 3 bases not matched to a gene. CDR3 in amino acids: CASSPPGTSGDEQYF. In nucleotides, the CDR3 is TGTGCCAGCTCACCACCTGGGACTAGCGGAGACGAGCAGTACTTC.

V is TRBV19 and J is TRBJ1-1, with D uncertain. Trimming shortened V by 6 bases and J by 0 bases, and 20 bases separated the two germline ends. Per germline, CDR1 LNHDA and CDR2 SQIVND (reference sequence). The CDR3 covers 17 residues. The CDR3 nucleotides are TGTGCCAGTAGGGCAGGACTGATGAACCCCATGAACACTGAAGCTTTCTTT. Amino acids: CASRAGLMNPMNTEAFF.

V is TRBV6-1 and J is TRBJ1-1, with D maybe TRBD1 (6 bases). The CDR3 totals 15 residues. Trimming took off 2 bases at V and 1 base at J, with 11 bases between the two ends. Germline CDR1 and CDR2: MNHNS and SASEGT. The CDR3 is CASSEYRGGNTEAFF. The DNA for the CDR3 is TGTGCCAGCAGTGAATATAGGGGGGGGAACACTGAAGCTTTCTTT.

V and J are TRBV28 and TRBJ2-7, with 8 bases lining up with TRBD2. CDR3 size: 15 residues. The ends lost 7 bases at V and 0 bases at J; junction bases unmatched: 8. In germline, CDR1 is MDHEN, CDR2 SYDVKM. The CDR3 coding sequence is TGTGCCAGCACCTCAGCGGGAGTCCCCTCCTACGAGCAGTACTTC. It is translated as CASTSAGVPSYEQYF.

The chain recombines TRBV5-1 with TRBJ2-6; 8 nucleotides line up with TRBD1. Germline CDR1 SGHRS, CDR2 YFSETQ. The CDR3 consists of 17 residues. V lost 4 bases to trimming and J lost 1 base; unmatched junction nucleotides: 7. The CDR3 DNA sequence: TGCGCCAGCAGCGCGGGACAGGCAGGGTCTGGGGCCAACGTCCTGACTTTC. Protein sequence: CASSAGQAGSGANVLTF.